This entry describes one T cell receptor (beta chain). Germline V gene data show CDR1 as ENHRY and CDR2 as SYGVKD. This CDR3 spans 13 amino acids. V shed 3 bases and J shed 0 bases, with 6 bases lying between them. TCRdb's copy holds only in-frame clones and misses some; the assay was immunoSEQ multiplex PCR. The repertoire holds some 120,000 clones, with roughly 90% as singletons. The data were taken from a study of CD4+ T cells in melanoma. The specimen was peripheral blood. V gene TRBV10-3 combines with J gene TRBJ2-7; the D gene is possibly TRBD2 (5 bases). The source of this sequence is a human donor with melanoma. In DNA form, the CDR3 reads TGTGCCATCAGTGATGGGAGCTCCTACGAGCAGTACTTC. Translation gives CAISDGSSYEQYF.